Many counts were recorded for the clone carrying this TCR beta chain. The antigen remains unidentified. This record belongs to a study of T-cell reconstitution after alpha-beta-depleted transplantation in children. General observations from the study: It was newly produced T cells that mostly accounted for T-cell counts and diversity one year after transplant. Reportedly, alpha-beta T cells present about two months post-transplant originated from several hundred expanded clones of graft origin. From surviving recipient T cells and thymic progenitors came the high day-60 TCRbeta diversity observed in some patients.

CDR1 and CDR2 (germline): SQVTM, ANQGSEA. J lost 0 bases, V lost 4 bases, and 3 bases had no gene match. The CDR3 consists of 14 residues. Unique molecular identifiers were incorporated when the TCRbeta library was constructed. TCRdb re-derived calls from the PCR reads in MiXCR, one entry per CDR3 protein. The sample consists of 490,000 or so distinct CDR3 sequences, about 11% of them appearing once. V and J are TRBV29-1 and TRBJ2-3; TRBD2 matches 8 bases. Specimen: PBMCs, collected before TCRalphabeta/CD19-depleted stem cell transplant. The receptor comes from a child aged 2-15 years with inherited bone marrow failure, due to receive a stem cell transplant. The CDR3 region is CSVGVAGSTDTQYF. DNA for the CDR3: TGCAGCGTTGGAGTAGCGGGGAGCACAGATACGCAGTATTTT.